This is a list of T cell receptor beta chains from one sample in a study of blood T cell repertoires in COVID-19. Profiled with immunoSEQ multiplex PCR; TCRdb holds only in-frame clones, not every one. This sample has 55,000 to 75,000 clones, with about 90% found just once. Sequenced input: peripheral blood. All receptors come from a human donor in a cohort sampled during active COVID-19. Both conserved end residues are part of each CDR3. The D gene is left open where the match is weak. Clone size is not always given. Where it is, it says once, few, many or a class for expanded clones.

few	NA	TRBV30	TRBJ1-1	CAWGGFEAFF	TGTGCCTGGGGGGGCTTTGAAGCTTTCTTT
NA	NA	TRBV29-1	TRBJ1-1	CSVELGLQNTEAFF	TGCAGCGTTGAATTGGGGCTCCAGAACACTGAAGCTTTCTTT
few	TRBD1	TRBV4-1	TRBJ2-7	CASSLTSGTGRPNGYEQYF	TGCGCCAGCAGCCTGACATCCGGGACAGGGAGGCCAAACGGGTACGAGCAGTACTTC
NA	TRBD2	TRBV19	TRBJ2-3	CASISGGLEADTQYF	TGTGCCAGTATTAGCGGGGGCCTTGAGGCAGATACGCAGTATTTT
NA	NA	TRBV24-1	TRBJ2-1	CATGAGSSSSYNEQFF	TGTGCCACCGGGGCCGGCTCCTCAAGCTCCTACAATGAGCAGTTCTTC
NA	TRBD1	TRBV3-1/TRBV3-2	TRBJ1-6	CASSRAPGTGNSPLHF	TGTGCCAGCAGCCGGGCTCCCGGGACAGGAAATTCACCCCTCCACTTT
NA	NA	TRBV5-5	TRBJ1-5	CASSRVPHQPQHF	TGTGCCAGCAGCCGGGTCCCTCACCAGCCCCAGCATTTT
NA	NA	TRBV27	TRBJ1-4	CASSSLQGSEKLFF	TGTGCCAGCAGTTCGCTACAGGGTTCTGAAAAACTGTTTTTT
NA	NA	TRBV11-2	TRBJ1-1	CASTTPRGKTEAFF	TGTGCCAGCACCACTCCCAGAGGAAAAACTGAAGCTTTCTTT
NA	TRBD1	TRBV27	TRBJ1-4	CASSLRDRGHEKLFF	TGTGCCAGCAGTTTACGGGACAGGGGGCATGAAAAACTGTTTTTT